Following are 14 T cell receptor beta chains from one sample sequenced in a study of shared clonotypes between healthy human individuals. Only in-frame clones appear in the TCRdb table, and some are missing; sequencing was by immunoSEQ multiplex PCR. The table lists 2.3 million or so clones, more than 85% of them singletons. Material: naive CD4+ T cells from PBMCs. Sample subset: CD45RA+ positively selected. These receptors all come from a man younger than 35 in good health. Some clones in this sample may be carry-over from other donors' samples.

The chain has TRBV30 and TRBJ2-1; D gene unclear. The CDR3 length is 14 residues. The germline V gene encodes CDR1 GTSNPN and CDR2 SVGIG (reference sequence). The germline V and J ends were trimmed by 0 bases and 12 bases, with 18 bases remaining between them. Here the CDR3 DNA reads TGTGCCTGGAGTGTACAAGGTAGCTCTTACGGGCAGTTCTTC. Encoded protein: CAWSVQGSSYGQFF.

The chain couples TRBV30 to TRBJ1-6; D gene uncertain. The V and J ends lost 2 bases and 7 bases respectively, with 9 bases between them. The CDR3 is 13 residues long. In germline, CDR1 is GTSNPN, CDR2 SVGIG (reference sequence). CDR3 sequence (DNA): TGTGCCTGGAGTCAGACAAGCAATTCACCCCTCCACTTT. It codes for CAWSQTSNSPLHF.

The chain combines TRBV28 with TRBJ1-2; D call uncertain. The ends were cut back, 4 bases at V and 3 bases at J, with 18 bases in the middle. The CDR3 totals 16 residues. Germline V gene lookup returns CDR1 MDHEN and CDR2 SYDVKM. The CDR3: CASSSDSLGLHYGYTF. DNA for the CDR3: TGTGCCAGCAGTTCCGACTCCTTAGGGCTTCACTATGGCTACACCTTC.

Regarding this clone: This same CDR3 is encoded by further DNA sequences in the sample. The chain couples TRBV11-2 to TRBJ2-7, with D perhaps TRBD1 or TRBD2 (6 bases each). Trimming stripped 4 bases from V and 4 bases from J, with 8 bases between. Germline V gene data show CDR1 as SGHAT and CDR2 as FQNNGV. The CDR3 covers 12 residues. In DNA form, the CDR3 reads TGTGCCAGCAGCTCGGGGGCGTACGAGCAGTACTTC. As protein: CASSSGAYEQYF.

The gene calls are TRBV28 and TRBJ2-2, with 7 bases matching TRBD1. Germline CDR1 MDHEN, CDR2 SYDVKM. J gave up 1 base and V 8 bases, and 7 bases lay outside the gene matches. CDR3 length: 15 amino acids. Written as DNA, the CDR3 is TGTGCCAGCGCAACGGGACAGCGGAACACCGGGGAGCTGTTTTTT. Translation gives CASATGQRNTGELFF.

The CDR3 here is CASSLGSGGETQYF. CDR3 DNA sequence: TGTGCCAGCAGCTTAGGTTCGGGAGGGGAGACCCAGTACTTC. The chain is built from TRBV7-3 and TRBJ2-5; 8 bases match TRBD2. There are 14 residues in the CDR3. Germline trimming cut 2 bases from V and 5 bases from J; bases unmatched to any gene: 4. CDR1 is SGHTA and CDR2 is FQGTGA in the germline V gene.

The rearrangement links TRBV9 to TRBJ2-2, with 14 bases fitting TRBD2. V was clipped by 3 bases and J by 7 bases; unmatched bases: 8. The CDR3 runs 17 residues. Germline V gene lookup returns CDR1 SGDLS and CDR2 YYNGEE. The CDR3 reads CASSATGTSGSHGELFF. The CDR3 nucleotides are TGTGCCAGCAGCGCAACCGGGACTAGCGGGAGCCACGGGGAGCTGTTTTTT.

This clone came up a few times. The chain uses TRBV7-6 and TRBJ1-3; 9 bases are a match to TRBD1. The V and J ends lost 3 bases and 0 bases, in that order; junction bases with no gene match: 3. This CDR3 is 16 amino acids long. Per germline, CDR1 SGHVS and CDR2 FNYEAQ. The CDR3 spells CASSFRDRVSGNTIYF. The CDR3 DNA follows: TGTGCCAGCAGCTTCCGGGACAGGGTCTCTGGAAACACCATATATTTT. The complete variable domain, with remaining parts taken from reference TRBV7-6 and TRBJ1-3, reads GAGVSQSPRYKVTKRGQDVALRCDPISGHVSLYWYRQALGQGPEFLTYFNYEAQQDKSGLPNDRFSAERPEGSISTLTIQRTEQRDSAMYRCASSFRDRVSGNTIYFGEGSWLTVV.

This rearrangement joins TRBV29-1 to TRBJ1-5; no clear D gene. Looked up from germline, CDR1 is SQVTM and CDR2 is ANQGSEA. The ends were cut back, 4 bases at V and 3 bases at J, with 7 bases in the middle. The CDR3 is 12 amino acids. The CDR3 bases are TGCAGCGTTGGGCAGGTCAATCAGCCCCAGCATTTT. The encoded protein is CSVGQVNQPQHF. The full variable domain, rest sourced from reference TRBV29-1 and TRBJ1-5, is SAVISQKPSRDICQRGTSLTIQCQVDSQVTMMFWYRQQPGQSLTLIATANQGSEATYESGFVIDKFPISRPNLTFSTLTVSNMSPEDSSIYLCSVGQVNQPQHFGDGTRLSIL.

The V and J genes are TRBV7-3 and TRBJ2-2; D tentatively reads TRBD1 or TRBD2 (6 bases each). Per germline, CDR1 SGHTA and CDR2 FQGTGA. The CDR3 totals 14 residues. V dropped 5 bases and J dropped 5 bases, with 12 bases sitting between them. The CDR3 spells CASSPQGTTGELFF. The CDR3 DNA sequence: TGTGCCAGCAGCCCCCAGGGGACTACCGGGGAGCTGTTTTTT.

In regard to this clone: The sample carries other DNA sequences with the same CDR3. The V gene is TRBV28, the J gene TRBJ1-3, with no clear D. The CDR3 contains 12 residues. Trimming cost V 4 bases and J 4 bases, with 5 bases left between them. Germline V gives CDR1 MDHEN, CDR2 SYDVKM. The CDR3 DNA reads TGTGCCAGCAGTTCGGCGGGAAACACCATATATTTT. Its protein is CASSSAGNTIYF.

V usage is TRBV11-2 and J usage is TRBJ2-7; the D is unclear. Per the germline V gene, CDR1 is SGHAT and CDR2 is FQNNGV. The CDR3 length is 12 residues. Trimming took 10 bases from V and 2 from J, leaving 12 bases between them. DNA of the CDR3: TGTGCCATAAACATCAGAGCCTACGAGCAGTACTTC. Translated: CAINIRAYEQYF. Looking up the rest from reference TRBV11-2 and TRBJ2-7 gives the full variable domain: EAGVAQSPRYKIIEKRQSVAFWCNPISGHATLYWYQQILGQGPKLLIQFQNNGVVDDSQLPKDRFSAERLKGVDSTLKIQPAKLEDSAVYLCAINIRAYEQYFGPGTRLTVT.

This chain connects TRBV27 to TRBJ2-1; 11 bases agree with TRBD2. CDR1 is MNHEY and CDR2 is SMNVEV in the germline V gene (reference sequence). The CDR3 spans 15 residues. The junction had 16 bases not matched to a gene; V was cut back by 8 bases and J by 13 bases. The CDR3 sequence: CASQNLAGGLPAQFF. CDR3 coding DNA: TGTGCCAGCCAAAACCTAGCGGGAGGACTCCCAGCCCAGTTCTTC.

V is TRBV5-4 and J is TRBJ1-2; D is unresolved. Germline CDR1 is SGHNT and CDR2 is YYREEE (reference sequence). The CDR3 consists of 13 residues. Between the trimmed V and J ends, which lost 0 bases and 7 bases, there was a span of 10 bases. CDR3 nucleotides: TGTGCCAGCAGCTTGGACAGCATGGGTGGCTACACCTTC. It encodes CASSLDSMGGYTF.